The rows below give T cell receptor beta chains drawn from one sample of a study of blood T cells in healthy people across ages. TCRdb reprocessed the 5' RACE reads via MiXCR and lists one record per CDR3 protein. In the table there are around 1,900,000 distinct CDR3 sequences, more than 35% of which are singletons. The sequenced sample consisted of blood. All receptors come from a human donor in good health. Both conserved end residues are part of each CDR3. Fields, in order: J gene, clone size, V gene, D gene, CDR3 protein, CDR3 DNA. The D gene is left open where the match is weak. The size entry is marked missing in some rows and otherwise reads once, few, many or a size class.

TRBJ2-5 | - | TRBV12-3/TRBV12-4 | - | CASSARTAQGTQYF | TGTGCCAGCAGTGCCCGGACAGCCCAAGGGACCCAGTACTTC
TRBJ2-5 | - | TRBV7-2 | - | CASSLFWQETQYF | TGTGCCAGCAGCTTATTCTGGCAAGAGACCCAGTACTTC
TRBJ1-2 | few | TRBV20-1 | TRBD1 | CSARTKGQGDGYGYTF | TGCAGTGCTAGGACGAAGGGACAGGGGGATGGCTATGGCTACACCTTC
TRBJ1-2 | - | TRBV12-3/TRBV12-4 | - | CASSFGTGLIYGYTF | TGTGCCAGCAGTTTCGGCACAGGGTTGATTTATGGCTACACCTTC
TRBJ1-2 | - | TRBV28 | - | CASSLTYTGYGYTF | TGTGCCAGCAGTTTAACCTACACAGGGTATGGCTACACCTTC
TRBJ2-7 | many | TRBV29-1 | - | CSVATSSYEQYF | TGCAGCGTTGCGACTAGCTCCTACGAGCAGTACTTC
TRBJ2-7 | few | TRBV7-9 | - | CASSLSAPEQYF | TGTGCCAGCAGCTTAAGTGCACCCGAGCAGTACTTC
TRBJ2-1 | few | TRBV27 | - | CASRRLRDEQFF | TGTGCCAGCAGGAGACTGCGAGATGAGCAGTTCTTC
TRBJ2-7 | few | TRBV29-1 | TRBD1 | CSVVRQGFYEQYF | TGCAGCGTTGTACGACAGGGCTTCTACGAGCAGTACTTC
TRBJ1-2 | once | TRBV20-1 | TRBD1 | CSASQGAQGGGYTF | TGCAGTGCTAGCCAGGGGGCTCAGGGTGGGGGCTACACCTTC
TRBJ2-6 | few | TRBV28 | - | CASRRGTSGANVLTF | TGTGCCAGCAGACGTGGGACCTCTGGGGCCAACGTCCTGACTTTC
TRBJ2-3 | - | TRBV29-1 | TRBD1 | CSYQGAASGTGTQYF | TGCAGTTACCAGGGGGCCGCTAGTGGCACAGGTACGCAGTATTTT
TRBJ2-6 | few | TRBV2 | - | CASTMAAGANVLTF | TGTGCCAGCACTATGGCCGCTGGGGCCAACGTCCTGACTTTC
TRBJ2-3 | - | TRBV5-1 | TRBD2 | CASSLQAGGVTDTQYF | TGCGCCAGCAGCCTGCAAGCGGGGGGAGTCACAGATACGCAGTATTTT
TRBJ1-2 | few | TRBV6-1 | TRBD1 | CASSSTPGQGFFDYGYTF | TGTGCCAGCAGCAGTACTCCGGGACAGGGATTCTTCGACTATGGCTACACCTTC
TRBJ2-1 | - | TRBV12-3/TRBV12-4 | TRBD2 | CASNRGGWDEQFF | TGTGCCAGCAATCGCGGGGGGTGGGATGAGCAGTTCTTC
TRBJ2-7 | - | TRBV10-3 | - | CAISESERGSSYEQYF | TGTGCCATCAGTGAGTCGGAACGGGGGAGCTCCTACGAGCAGTACTTC
TRBJ2-5 | - | TRBV28 | - | CASSLLVSKGTSQETQYF | TGTGCCAGCAGTTTACTTGTTAGCAAAGGGACGTCCCAAGAGACCCAGTACTTC
TRBJ2-7 | - | TRBV5-6 | TRBD1 | CASTLTGFPYEQYF | TGTGCCAGCACCTTGACAGGGTTTCCCTACGAGCAGTACTTC